This record looks at one TCR beta chain sequence and its context. Profiled with immunoSEQ multiplex PCR; TCRdb holds only in-frame clones, not every one. Found here are about 150,000 clones, roughly 93% of them singletons; the top ten hold approximately 2%. The sample belongs to a study of T cell responses to AZD1222 COVID-19 vaccine. The germline V and J ends were trimmed by 2 bases and 2 bases, with 13 bases remaining between them. The CDR3 totals 15 residues. CDR1 MNHEY and CDR2 SVGAGI come from the germline V gene. This clonotype was sampled from an adult who received the AZD1222 COVID-19 vaccine. V usage is TRBV6-5 and J usage is TRBJ2-7; TRBD1 or TRBD2 may be the D gene (5 bases each). The sample here was peripheral blood, taken 28 days after the second AZD1222 dose. CDR3 DNA sequence: TGTGCCAGCAGTTACGGGGACCCAAGGACCTACGAGCAGTACTTC. Translation: CASSYGDPRTYEQYF.